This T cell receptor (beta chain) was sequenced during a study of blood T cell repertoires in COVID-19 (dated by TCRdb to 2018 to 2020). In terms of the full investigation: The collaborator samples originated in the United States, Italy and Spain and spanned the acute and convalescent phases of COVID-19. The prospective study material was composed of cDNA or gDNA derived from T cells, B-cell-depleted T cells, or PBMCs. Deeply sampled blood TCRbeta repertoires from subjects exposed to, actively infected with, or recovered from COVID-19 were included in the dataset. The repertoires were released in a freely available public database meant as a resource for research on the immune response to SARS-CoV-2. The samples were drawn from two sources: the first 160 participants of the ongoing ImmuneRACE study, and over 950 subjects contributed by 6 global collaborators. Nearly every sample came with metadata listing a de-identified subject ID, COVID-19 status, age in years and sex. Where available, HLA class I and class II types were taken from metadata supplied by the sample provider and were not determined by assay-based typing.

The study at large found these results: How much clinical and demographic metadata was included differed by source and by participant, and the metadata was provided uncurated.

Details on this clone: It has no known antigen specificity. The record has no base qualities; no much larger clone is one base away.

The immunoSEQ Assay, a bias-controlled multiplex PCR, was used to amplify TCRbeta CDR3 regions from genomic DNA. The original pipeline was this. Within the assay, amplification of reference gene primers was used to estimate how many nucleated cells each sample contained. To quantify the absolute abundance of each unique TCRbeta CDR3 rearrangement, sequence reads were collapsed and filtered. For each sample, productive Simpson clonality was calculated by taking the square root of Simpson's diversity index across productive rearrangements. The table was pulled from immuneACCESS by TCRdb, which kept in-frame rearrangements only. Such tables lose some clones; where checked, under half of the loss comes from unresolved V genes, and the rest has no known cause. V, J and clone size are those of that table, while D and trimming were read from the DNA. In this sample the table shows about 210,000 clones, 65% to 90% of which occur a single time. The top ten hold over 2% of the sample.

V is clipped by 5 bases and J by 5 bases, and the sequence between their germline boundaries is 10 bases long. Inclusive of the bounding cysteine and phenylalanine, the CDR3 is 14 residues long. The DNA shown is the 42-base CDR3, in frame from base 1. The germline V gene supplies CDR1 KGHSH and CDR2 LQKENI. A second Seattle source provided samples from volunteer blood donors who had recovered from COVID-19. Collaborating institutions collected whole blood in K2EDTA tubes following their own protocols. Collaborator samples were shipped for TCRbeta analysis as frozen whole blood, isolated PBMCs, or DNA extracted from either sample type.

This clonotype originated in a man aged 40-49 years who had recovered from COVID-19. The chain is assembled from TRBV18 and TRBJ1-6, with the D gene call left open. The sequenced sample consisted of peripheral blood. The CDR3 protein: CASSTVTNNSPLHF. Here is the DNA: TGTGCCAGCTCAACGGTTACCAATAATTCACCCCTCCACTTT. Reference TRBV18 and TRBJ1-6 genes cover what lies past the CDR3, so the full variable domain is NAGVMQNPRHLVRRRGQEARLRCSPMKGHSHVYWYRQLPEEGLKFMVYLQKENIIDESGMPKERFSAEFPKEGPSILRIQQVVRGDSAAYFCASSTVTNNSPLHFGNGTRLTVT.